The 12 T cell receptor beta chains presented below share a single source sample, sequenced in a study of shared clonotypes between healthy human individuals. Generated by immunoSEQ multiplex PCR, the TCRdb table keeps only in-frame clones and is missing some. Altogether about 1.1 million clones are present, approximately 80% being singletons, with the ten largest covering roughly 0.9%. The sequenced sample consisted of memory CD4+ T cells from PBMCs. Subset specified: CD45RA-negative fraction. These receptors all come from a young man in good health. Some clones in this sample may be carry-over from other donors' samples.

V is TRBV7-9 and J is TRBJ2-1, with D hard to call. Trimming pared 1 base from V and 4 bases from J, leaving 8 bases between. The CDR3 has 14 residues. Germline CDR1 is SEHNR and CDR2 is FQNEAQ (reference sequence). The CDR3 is CASSLGADYNEQFF. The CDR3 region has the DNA TGTGCCAGCAGCTTAGGGGCGGATTACAATGAGCAGTTCTTC.

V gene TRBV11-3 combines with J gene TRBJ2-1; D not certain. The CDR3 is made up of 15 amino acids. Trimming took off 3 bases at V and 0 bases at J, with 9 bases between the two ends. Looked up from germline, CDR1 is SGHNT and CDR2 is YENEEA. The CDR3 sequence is CASSLSPTSYNEQFF. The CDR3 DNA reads TGTGCCAGCAGCTTGAGCCCTACCTCCTACAATGAGCAGTTCTTC.

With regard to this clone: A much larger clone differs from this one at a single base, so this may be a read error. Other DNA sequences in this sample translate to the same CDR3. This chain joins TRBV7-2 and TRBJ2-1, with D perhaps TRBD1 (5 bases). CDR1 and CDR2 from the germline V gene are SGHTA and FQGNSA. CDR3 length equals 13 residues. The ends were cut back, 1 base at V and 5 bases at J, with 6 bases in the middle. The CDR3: CASSLGQNNEQFF. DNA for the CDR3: TGTGCCAGCAGCTTAGGACAGAACAATGAGCAGTTCTTC.

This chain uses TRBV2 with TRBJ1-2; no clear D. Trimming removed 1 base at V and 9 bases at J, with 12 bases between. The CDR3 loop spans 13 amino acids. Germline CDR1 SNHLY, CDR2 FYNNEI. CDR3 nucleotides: TGTGCCAGCAGTGAAGGAAGGGAAGTCAGCTACACCTTC. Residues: CASSEGREVSYTF. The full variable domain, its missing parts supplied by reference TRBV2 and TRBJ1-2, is EPEVTQTPSHQVTQMGQEVILRCVPISNHLYFYWYRQILGQKVEFLVSFYNNEISEKSEIFDDQFSVERPDGSNFTLKIRSTKLEDSAMYFCASSEGREVSYTFGSGTRLTVV.

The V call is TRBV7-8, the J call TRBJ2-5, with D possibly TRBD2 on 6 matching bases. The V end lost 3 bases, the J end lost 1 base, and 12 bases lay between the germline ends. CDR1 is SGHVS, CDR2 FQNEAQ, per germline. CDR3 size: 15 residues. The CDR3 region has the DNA TGTGCCAGCAGCTTCGGCGGGGAGGCCCAAGAGACCCAGTACTTC. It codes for CASSFGGEAQETQYF.

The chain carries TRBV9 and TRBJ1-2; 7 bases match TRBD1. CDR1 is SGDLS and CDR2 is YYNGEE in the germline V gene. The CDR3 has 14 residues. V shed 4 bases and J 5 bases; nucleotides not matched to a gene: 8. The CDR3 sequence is CASSPRGQRYGYTF. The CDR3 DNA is TGTGCCAGCAGCCCCCGGGGACAGCGGTATGGCTACACCTTC.

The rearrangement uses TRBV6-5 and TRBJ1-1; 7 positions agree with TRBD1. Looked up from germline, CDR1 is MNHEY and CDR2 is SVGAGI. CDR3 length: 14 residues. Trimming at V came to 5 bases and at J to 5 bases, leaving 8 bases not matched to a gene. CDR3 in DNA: TGTGCCAGCAGTCAACTGACAGGGAGGACTGAAGCTTTCTTT. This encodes CASSQLTGRTEAFF.

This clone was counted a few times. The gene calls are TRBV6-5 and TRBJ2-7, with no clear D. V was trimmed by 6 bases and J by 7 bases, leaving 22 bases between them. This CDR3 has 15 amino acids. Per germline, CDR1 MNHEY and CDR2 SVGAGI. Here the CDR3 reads CASSLSLDKLKEQYF. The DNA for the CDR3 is TGTGCCAGCAGCCTCAGTCTAGACAAACTGAAAGAGCAGTACTTC.

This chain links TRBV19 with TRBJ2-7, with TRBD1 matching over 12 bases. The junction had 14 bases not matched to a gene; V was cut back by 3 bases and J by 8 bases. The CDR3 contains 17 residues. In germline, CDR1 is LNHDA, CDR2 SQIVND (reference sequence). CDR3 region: CASSIAHRDRGPMKQYF. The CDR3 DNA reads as TGTGCCAGTAGTATCGCACACCGGGACAGGGGGCCTATGAAGCAGTACTTC.

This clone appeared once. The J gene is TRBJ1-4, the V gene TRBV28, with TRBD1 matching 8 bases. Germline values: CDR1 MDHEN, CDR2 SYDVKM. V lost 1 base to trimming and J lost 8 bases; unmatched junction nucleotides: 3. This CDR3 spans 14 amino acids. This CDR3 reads CASSLSGGYEKLFF. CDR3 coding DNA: TGTGCCAGCAGTTTATCAGGGGGCTACGAAAAACTGTTTTTT.

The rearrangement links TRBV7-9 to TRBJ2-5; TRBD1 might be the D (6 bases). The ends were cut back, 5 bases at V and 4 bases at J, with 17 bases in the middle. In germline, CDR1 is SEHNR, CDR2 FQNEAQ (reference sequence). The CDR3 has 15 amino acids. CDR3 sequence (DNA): TGTGCCAGCAGCCTAGTATCGGGGACACGAGAGACCCAGTACTTC. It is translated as CASSLVSGTRETQYF.

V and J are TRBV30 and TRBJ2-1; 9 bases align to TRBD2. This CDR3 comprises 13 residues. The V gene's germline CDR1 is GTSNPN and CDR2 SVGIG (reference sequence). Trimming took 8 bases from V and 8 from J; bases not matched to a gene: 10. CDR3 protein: CAGGASGTYEQFF. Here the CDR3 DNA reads TGTGCCGGAGGAGCTAGCGGGACGTATGAGCAGTTCTTC.